The clone carrying this T cell receptor (beta chain) turned up a few times. Its antigen remains unidentified. These data come from a study of cytomegalovirus exposure and HLA in healthy donors. Study-wide results and caveats: Researchers had no immune exposure information except CMV serostatus available. Three chains linked to CMV were shown in vitro to be specific for CMV antigens.

It was with 60 Vbeta and 13 Jbeta primers that the PCR ran. Profiled with immunoSEQ multiplex PCR; TCRdb holds only in-frame clones, not every one. The table records approximately 120,000 clones, roughly a tenth of them present only once. The V end lost 6 bases, the J end lost 5 bases, and 4 bases lay between the germline ends. The length of the CDR3 is 10 residues. The germline V gene has CDR1 DFQATT and CDR2 SNEGSKA (reference sequence). The receptor's source is a woman younger than 30 in good health and CMV-seropositive. The chain recombines TRBV20-1 with TRBJ1-4; D not certain. Sequenced material: PBMCs. CDR3 bases: TGCAGTGCCATCAATGAAAAACTGTTTTTT. Its protein is CSAINEKLFF.